What follows describes a single T cell receptor (beta chain). Its antigen remains unidentified. TCRdb processed the 5' RACE reads again and assigns one entry to each CDR3 protein, with no DNA. Recorded here are roughly 330,000 distinct CDR3 sequences; the top ten clones represent approximately 2%. The sample is drawn from a study of monozygotic twins with inflammatory bowel disease. The study, taken as a whole, reports: Possibly reflecting limited power, no difference in repertoire similarity was found between concordant and discordant twins. For IBD patients, clonotypes shared with others were fewer than for healthy twins, especially with disease activity. No one strong IBD-associated signal or clonotype was supported.

Germline CDR1 reads MDHEN; CDR2 reads SYDVKM. This CDR3 has 14 amino acids. The origin of this receptor is a human donor with ulcerative colitis or Crohn's disease, or a healthy co-twin of an affected twin (not recorded which). The chain joins TRBV28 to TRBJ2-7; TCRdb indicates TRBD1, and absent DNA this call remains unverified. The sample was blood. Here the CDR3 reads CASSLSRRADEQYF.